A selection of T cell receptor beta chains follows, all from one sample in a study of blood T cell repertoires in COVID-19. Only in-frame clones appear in the TCRdb table, and some are missing; sequencing was by immunoSEQ multiplex PCR. Of some 260,000 clones in the sample, about 80% are singletons; the top ten hold over 7.5%. Sequencing used peripheral blood. The receptors shown here come from a man older than 75 with acute or convalescent COVID-19. The CDR3 runs from the conserved cysteine through the conserved F or W. A D gene is named only where the DNA matches it firmly. Where a row states a size, it is once, few, many or the class of an expanded clone; other rows omit it.

j_gene: TRBJ2-1
abundance: NA
len: 15
d_gene: NA
v_gene: TRBV2
CDR3aa: CASSEGGGPYNEQFF
CDR3nt: TGTGCCAGCAGTGAAGGTGGCGGTCCCTACAATGAGCAGTTCTTC

j_gene: TRBJ1-2
abundance: NA
len: 14
d_gene: TRBD1
v_gene: TRBV7-9
CDR3aa: CASSLRDRGDGYTF
CDR3nt: TGTGCCAGCAGCTTAAGGGACAGGGGGGATGGCTACACCTTC

j_gene: TRBJ2-1
abundance: once
len: 15
d_gene: TRBD2
v_gene: TRBV9
CDR3aa: CASSVVPGGPGEQFF
CDR3nt: TGTGCCAGCAGCGTAGTGCCGGGAGGGCCGGGTGAGCAGTTCTTC

j_gene: TRBJ2-3
abundance: NA
len: 17
d_gene: TRBD2
v_gene: TRBV4-1
CDR3aa: CASSQGIAGGTKDTQYF
CDR3nt: TGCGCCAGCAGCCAGGGTATAGCGGGGGGCACGAAAGATACGCAGTATTTT

j_gene: TRBJ1-3
abundance: few
len: 15
d_gene: NA
v_gene: TRBV19
CDR3aa: CASNGPRHSGNTIYF
CDR3nt: TGTGCCAGTAATGGTCCGAGGCACTCTGGAAACACCATATATTTT

j_gene: TRBJ2-7
abundance: NA
len: 12
d_gene: NA
v_gene: TRBV28
CDR3aa: CASRITGMEQYF
CDR3nt: TGTGCCAGCAGGATTACAGGGATGGAGCAGTACTTC

j_gene: TRBJ2-3
abundance: NA
len: 16
d_gene: TRBD2
v_gene: TRBV11-2
CDR3aa: CASSLGLAVSTDTQYF
CDR3nt: TGTGCCAGCAGCTTAGGTCTAGCGGTCAGCACAGATACGCAGTATTTT

j_gene: TRBJ1-2
abundance: NA
len: 17
d_gene: NA
v_gene: TRBV5-1
CDR3aa: CASSLALHREGDYGYTF
CDR3nt: TGCGCCAGCAGCTTGGCCCTTCACAGGGAGGGTGACTATGGCTACACCTTC

j_gene: TRBJ1-5
abundance: NA
len: 14
d_gene: NA
v_gene: TRBV6-6
CDR3aa: CASSYAGSNQPQHF
CDR3nt: TGTGCCAGCAGTTACGCAGGAAGCAATCAGCCCCAGCATTTT

j_gene: TRBJ1-4
abundance: NA
len: 10
d_gene: NA
v_gene: TRBV29-1
CDR3aa: CTALDEKLFF
CDR3nt: TGCACCGCCCTAGATGAAAAACTGTTTTTT

j_gene: TRBJ2-1
abundance: NA
len: 16
d_gene: TRBD2
v_gene: TRBV5-1
CDR3aa: CASSTSGGLSYNEQFF
CDR3nt: TGCGCCAGCAGTACTAGCGGGGGCCTCTCCTACAATGAGCAGTTCTTC

j_gene: TRBJ1-4
abundance: NA
len: 14
d_gene: NA
v_gene: TRBV6-1
CDR3aa: CASSESGGYEKLFF
CDR3nt: TGTGCCAGCAGTGAATCGGGGGGGTATGAAAAACTGTTTTTT

j_gene: TRBJ1-6
abundance: few
len: 15
d_gene: TRBD1
v_gene: TRBV5-1
CDR3aa: CASSLGTGDNSPLHF
CDR3nt: TGCGCCAGCAGCCTCGGGACAGGGGACAATTCACCCCTCCACTTT

j_gene: TRBJ2-7
abundance: NA
len: 17
d_gene: TRBD2
v_gene: TRBV24-1
CDR3aa: CATSDLHRGGTYYEQYF
CDR3nt: TGTGCCACCAGTGATTTGCATCGGGGGGGCACCTACTACGAGCAGTACTTC

j_gene: TRBJ2-7
abundance: NA
len: 13
d_gene: TRBD1
v_gene: TRBV5-1
CDR3aa: CASSRDRNYEQYF
CDR3nt: TGCGCCAGCAGCAGGGACAGAAACTACGAGCAGTACTTC

j_gene: TRBJ2-3
abundance: few
len: 11
d_gene: NA
v_gene: TRBV24-1
CDR3aa: CATANADTQYF
CDR3nt: TGTGCCACTGCTAACGCAGATACGCAGTATTTT

j_gene: TRBJ2-4
abundance: NA
len: 16
d_gene: TRBD1
v_gene: TRBV18
CDR3aa: CASSPPGQGAKNIQYF
CDR3nt: TGTGCCAGCTCACCACCGGGACAGGGGGCCAAAAACATTCAGTACTTC

j_gene: TRBJ1-2
abundance: NA
len: 15
d_gene: NA
v_gene: TRBV11-2
CDR3aa: CASSLRQATNYGYTF
CDR3nt: TGTGCCAGCAGCCTTCGACAGGCCACTAACTATGGCTACACCTTC

j_gene: TRBJ2-1
abundance: NA
len: 17
d_gene: TRBD2
v_gene: TRBV10-3
CDR3aa: CAISESSPSGSYNEQFF
CDR3nt: TGTGCCATCAGTGAGTCGAGTCCTAGCGGCTCCTACAATGAGCAGTTCTTC

j_gene: TRBJ2-2
abundance: NA
len: 15
d_gene: TRBD1
v_gene: TRBV24-1
CDR3aa: CATSDSGQITGELFF
CDR3nt: TGTGCCACCAGTGATTCGGGACAGATAACCGGGGAGCTGTTTTTT

j_gene: TRBJ1-1
abundance: NA
len: 16
d_gene: TRBD1
v_gene: TRBV9
CDR3aa: CASSLLTGAGGTEAFF
CDR3nt: TGTGCCAGCAGCCTTCTCACCGGGGCAGGGGGCACTGAAGCTTTCTTT

j_gene: TRBJ2-7
abundance: NA
len: 14
d_gene: NA
v_gene: TRBV5-1
CDR3aa: CASRGGTWLDEQYF
CDR3nt: TGCGCCAGCAGAGGAGGAACCTGGTTGGACGAGCAGTACTTC

j_gene: TRBJ1-6
abundance: NA
len: 14
d_gene: TRBD1
v_gene: TRBV5-4
CDR3aa: CASSNRGYNSPLHF
CDR3nt: TGTGCCAGCAGCAACAGGGGGTATAATTCACCCCTCCACTTT

j_gene: TRBJ2-7
abundance: NA
len: 17
d_gene: TRBD1
v_gene: TRBV7-9
CDR3aa: CASSFGTGGGSSYEQYF
CDR3nt: TGTGCCAGCAGCTTCGGGACAGGGGGCGGGAGCTCCTACGAGCAGTACTTC

j_gene: TRBJ2-1
abundance: NA
len: 19
d_gene: NA
v_gene: TRBV2
CDR3aa: CASSSPGGPTLYSYNEQFF
CDR3nt: TGTGCCAGCAGCAGTCCCGGGGGACCAACTTTATACTCCTACAATGAGCAGTTCTTC

j_gene: TRBJ2-3
abundance: NA
len: 15
d_gene: NA
v_gene: TRBV5-1
CDR3aa: CASSLVGSYTDTQYF
CDR3nt: TGCGCCAGCAGCTTGGTCGGGAGTTACACAGATACGCAGTATTTT

j_gene: TRBJ1-1
abundance: NA
len: 13
d_gene: NA
v_gene: TRBV12-3/TRBV12-4
CDR3aa: CASSSRVNTEAFF
CDR3nt: TGTGCCAGCAGTTCGAGGGTGAACACTGAAGCTTTCTTT

j_gene: TRBJ2-7
abundance: once
len: 13
d_gene: TRBD1
v_gene: TRBV2
CDR3aa: CASRKGQTYEQYF
CDR3nt: TGTGCCAGCAGAAAGGGACAGACCTACGAGCAGTACTTC

j_gene: TRBJ1-6
abundance: few
len: 11
d_gene: NA
v_gene: TRBV12-3/TRBV12-4
CDR3aa: CASRGPLALHF
CDR3nt: TGTGCCAGCAGGGGGCCGTTAGCCCTCCACTTT

j_gene: TRBJ2-2
abundance: NA
len: 18
d_gene: TRBD2
v_gene: TRBV11-2
CDR3aa: CASSFRTSGGGRIGELFF
CDR3nt: TGTGCCAGCAGCTTTCGGACTAGCGGGGGTGGGCGGATCGGGGAGCTGTTTTTT

j_gene: TRBJ2-3
abundance: NA
len: 14
d_gene: NA
v_gene: TRBV27
CDR3aa: CASSLAMGPSTQYF
CDR3nt: TGTGCCAGCAGTTTAGCCATGGGCCCGAGTACGCAGTATTTT

j_gene: TRBJ2-3
abundance: NA
len: 16
d_gene: NA
v_gene: TRBV4-1
CDR3aa: CASSQEGEAVTDTQYF
CDR3nt: TGCGCCAGCAGCCAGGAAGGAGAGGCCGTCACAGATACGCAGTATTTT

j_gene: TRBJ1-1
abundance: NA
len: 13
d_gene: NA
v_gene: TRBV2
CDR3aa: CASSGQSNTEAFF
CDR3nt: TGTGCCAGCAGTGGCCAGTCGAACACTGAAGCTTTCTTT

j_gene: TRBJ1-1
abundance: once
len: 15
d_gene: NA
v_gene: TRBV4-2
CDR3aa: CASSPEDRMNTEAFF
CDR3nt: TGTGCCAGCAGCCCCGAGGATAGAATGAACACTGAAGCTTTCTTT

j_gene: TRBJ1-1
abundance: NA
len: 15
d_gene: NA
v_gene: TRBV7-6
CDR3aa: CASSTDRIMNTEAFF
CDR3nt: TGTGCCAGCAGCACCGACAGGATTATGAACACTGAAGCTTTCTTT

j_gene: TRBJ2-1
abundance: NA
len: 13
d_gene: NA
v_gene: TRBV5-1
CDR3aa: CASSFEGLNEQFF
CDR3nt: TGCGCCAGCAGCTTTGAGGGCCTCAATGAGCAGTTCTTC

j_gene: TRBJ2-3
abundance: few
len: 18
d_gene: NA
v_gene: TRBV24-1
CDR3aa: CATSHSIVLGGSTDTQYF
CDR3nt: TGTGCCACCAGTCACTCTATTGTTCTTGGCGGAAGCACAGATACGCAGTATTTT

j_gene: TRBJ2-7
abundance: NA
len: 17
d_gene: NA
v_gene: TRBV28
CDR3aa: CASSLYPQGGSPREQYF
CDR3nt: TGTGCCAGCAGTTTATATCCCCAGGGGGGCTCCCCGAGGGAGCAGTACTTC

j_gene: TRBJ1-4
abundance: once
len: 16
d_gene: TRBD1
v_gene: TRBV5-1
CDR3aa: CASSLVKGTGDEKLFF
CDR3nt: TGCGCCAGCAGCTTGGTTAAAGGGACAGGAGATGAAAAACTGTTTTTT

j_gene: TRBJ2-1
abundance: NA
len: 14
d_gene: NA
v_gene: TRBV2
CDR3aa: CASTRDSLDPEQFF
CDR3nt: TGTGCCAGCACCCGGGACTCTTTAGACCCTGAGCAGTTCTTC